The rows below give T cell receptor beta chains drawn from one sample of a study of early T cells in non-severe SARS-CoV-2 infection. Via MiXCR, TCRdb re-called the 5' RACE reads, giving one row per CDR3 protein. The sample lists about 100,000 distinct CDR3 sequences; 10% to 15% were seen once. The sequenced material came from whole blood. These receptors all come from an adult who was a healthcare worker with PCR-confirmed SARS-CoV-2 infection or an uninfected control (not recorded which). Both conserved end residues are part of each CDR3. Each record gives: D gene, J gene, clone size, V gene, CDR3 protein, CDR3 DNA. A D gene is named only where the DNA matches it firmly. Rows may omit the clone size; those that give it use once, few, many or a size class.

d_call: .; j_call: TRBJ2-1; clone_size: many; v_call: TRBV15; cdr3_aa: CATSRVDNEQFF; cdr3_nt: TGTGCCACCAGCAGAGTTGACAATGAGCAGTTCTTC
d_call: .; j_call: TRBJ2-4; clone_size: few; v_call: TRBV20-1; cdr3_aa: CSARGGEGNIQYF; cdr3_nt: TGCAGTGCTAGAGGGGGCGAGGGAAACATTCAGTACTTC
d_call: TRBD1; j_call: TRBJ2-7; clone_size: .; v_call: TRBV30; cdr3_aa: CAWSSGQGFHEQYF; cdr3_nt: TGTGCCTGGAGTTCTGGACAGGGATTTCACGAGCAGTACTTC
d_call: .; j_call: TRBJ2-2; clone_size: .; v_call: TRBV3-1; cdr3_aa: CASSQDGGELFF; cdr3_nt: TGTGCCAGCAGCCAAGACGGGGGGGAGCTGTTTTTT
d_call: .; j_call: TRBJ2-7; clone_size: few; v_call: TRBV12-3/TRBV12-4; cdr3_aa: CASSSRTQSSYEQYF; cdr3_nt: TGTGCCAGCAGTTCCCGGACGCAAAGCTCCTACGAGCAGTACTTC
d_call: .; j_call: TRBJ2-1; clone_size: few; v_call: TRBV27; cdr3_aa: CASKEREEQFF; cdr3_nt: TGTGCCAGCAAGGAGCGTGAAGAGCAGTTCTTC
d_call: .; j_call: TRBJ2-1; clone_size: few; v_call: TRBV10-3; cdr3_aa: CAILSDYGKSDEQFF; cdr3_nt: TGTGCCATCTTATCGGATTACGGGAAATCGGATGAGCAGTTCTTC
d_call: .; j_call: TRBJ1-5; clone_size: many; v_call: TRBV6-2/TRBV6-3; cdr3_aa: CASTNPNQPQHF; cdr3_nt: TGTGCCAGCACTAACCCAAATCAGCCCCAGCATTTT
d_call: .; j_call: TRBJ1-1; clone_size: few; v_call: TRBV28; cdr3_aa: CASSSLIGGSTEAFF; cdr3_nt: TGTGCCAGCAGTTCATTAATAGGGGGATCCACTGAAGCTTTCTTT
d_call: TRBD2; j_call: TRBJ2-7; clone_size: many; v_call: TRBV12-3/TRBV12-4; cdr3_aa: CASSLTSGAYEQYF; cdr3_nt: TGTGCCAGCAGTTTGACTAGCGGGGCCTACGAGCAGTACTTC
d_call: .; j_call: TRBJ1-5; clone_size: .; v_call: TRBV12-3/TRBV12-4; cdr3_aa: CASSPRGTFQPQHF; cdr3_nt: TGTGCCAGCAGTCCGAGGGGTACCTTTCAGCCCCAGCATTTT
d_call: .; j_call: TRBJ2-3; clone_size: .; v_call: TRBV9; cdr3_aa: CASRAGTTRGDTQYF; cdr3_nt: TGTGCCAGCAGGGCCGGGACAACCAGAGGAGATACGCAGTATTTT
d_call: .; j_call: TRBJ2-1; clone_size: few; v_call: TRBV18; cdr3_aa: CASSPLPSTPNEQFF; cdr3_nt: TGTGCCAGCTCACCCCTCCCCTCAACCCCGAATGAGCAGTTCTTC
d_call: .; j_call: TRBJ2-1; clone_size: .; v_call: TRBV11-3; cdr3_aa: CASSLDSNEQFF; cdr3_nt: TGTGCCAGCAGCTTAGACTCCAATGAGCAGTTCTTC
d_call: .; j_call: TRBJ2-2; clone_size: .; v_call: TRBV29-1; cdr3_aa: CCLGQPNTGELFF; cdr3_nt: TGCTGCCTCGGACAGCCGAACACCGGGGAGCTGTTTTTT
d_call: .; j_call: TRBJ2-1; clone_size: few; v_call: TRBV27; cdr3_aa: CASSLMGPSSYNEQFF; cdr3_nt: TGTGCCAGCAGTTTAATGGGCCCGAGCTCCTACAATGAGCAGTTCTTC
d_call: .; j_call: TRBJ2-3; clone_size: many; v_call: TRBV7-2; cdr3_aa: CASSFRRGQTDTQYF; cdr3_nt: TGTGCCAGCAGCTTCCGCAGGGGCCAAACAGATACGCAGTATTTT
d_call: TRBD1; j_call: TRBJ1-5; clone_size: many; v_call: TRBV5-6; cdr3_aa: CASSSQTGTGNQPQHF; cdr3_nt: TGTGCCAGCAGCTCCCAGACCGGGACAGGGAATCAGCCCCAGCATTTT
d_call: .; j_call: TRBJ1-2; clone_size: few; v_call: TRBV12-3/TRBV12-4; cdr3_aa: CASSMSFLPYGYTF; cdr3_nt: TGTGCCAGCAGTATGAGCTTCCTTCCCTATGGCTACACCTTC
d_call: .; j_call: TRBJ2-2; clone_size: many; v_call: TRBV7-9; cdr3_aa: CASTPGTWNTGELFF; cdr3_nt: TGTGCCAGCACTCCCGGGACTTGGAACACCGGGGAGCTGTTTTTT
d_call: .; j_call: TRBJ1-5; clone_size: many; v_call: TRBV12-3/TRBV12-4; cdr3_aa: CASSWGGSNQPQHF; cdr3_nt: TGTGCCAGCAGTTGGGGGGGTAGCAATCAGCCCCAGCATTTT
d_call: .; j_call: TRBJ1-1; clone_size: .; v_call: TRBV28; cdr3_aa: CASSLSGTNTEAFF; cdr3_nt: TGTGCCAGCAGTTTATCGGGGACGAACACTGAAGCTTTCTTT
d_call: .; j_call: TRBJ1-2; clone_size: .; v_call: TRBV15; cdr3_aa: CATSREGRRGYTF; cdr3_nt: TGTGCCACCAGCAGAGAAGGGAGACGCGGCTACACCTTC
d_call: .; j_call: TRBJ2-7; clone_size: .; v_call: TRBV20-1; cdr3_aa: CSVRLPLEQYF; cdr3_nt: TGCAGTGTGCGGCTACCCCTCGAGCAGTACTTC
d_call: .; j_call: TRBJ2-1; clone_size: many; v_call: TRBV28; cdr3_aa: CASSLNPGVTDEQFF; cdr3_nt: TGTGCCAGCAGTTTAAACCCGGGAGTTACCGATGAGCAGTTCTTC
d_call: .; j_call: TRBJ2-3; clone_size: few; v_call: TRBV5-4; cdr3_aa: CASGDGTTDTQYF; cdr3_nt: TGTGCCAGCGGGGACGGTACCACAGATACGCAGTATTTT
d_call: .; j_call: TRBJ2-5; clone_size: few; v_call: TRBV5-1; cdr3_aa: CASSQGLWETQYF; cdr3_nt: TGCGCCAGCAGCCAGGGACTCTGGGAGACCCAGTACTTC
d_call: .; j_call: TRBJ2-3; clone_size: many; v_call: TRBV20-1; cdr3_aa: CSARDFVEWDDTQYF; cdr3_nt: TGCAGTGCTAGAGATTTCGTAGAATGGGATGATACGCAGTATTTT
d_call: .; j_call: TRBJ2-7; clone_size: few; v_call: TRBV29-1; cdr3_aa: CSVLVPDGTYEQYF; cdr3_nt: TGCAGCGTTCTTGTTCCGGACGGGACCTACGAGCAGTACTTC
d_call: .; j_call: TRBJ1-4; clone_size: few; v_call: TRBV7-9; cdr3_aa: CASSLSNEKLFF; cdr3_nt: TGTGCCAGCAGCTTATCAAATGAAAAACTGTTTTTT
d_call: TRBD1; j_call: TRBJ1-2; clone_size: .; v_call: TRBV28; cdr3_aa: CAAQKGGQGVSYGYTF; cdr3_nt: TGTGCCGCCCAAAAAGGGGGTCAGGGGGTTAGCTATGGCTACACCTTC
d_call: .; j_call: TRBJ1-5; clone_size: .; v_call: TRBV4-2; cdr3_aa: CASSQDWNQPQHF; cdr3_nt: TGTGCCAGCAGCCAAGATTGGAATCAGCCCCAGCATTTT
d_call: .; j_call: TRBJ2-1; clone_size: few; v_call: TRBV4-3; cdr3_aa: CASSQDRRTSYNEQFF; cdr3_nt: TGCGCCAGCAGCCAAGACCGCAGGACCTCCTACAATGAGCAGTTCTTC
d_call: TRBD2; j_call: TRBJ2-3; clone_size: .; v_call: TRBV7-9; cdr3_aa: CASSAGTTITDTQYF; cdr3_nt: TGTGCCAGCAGCGCCGGGACTACCATCACAGATACGCAGTATTTT
d_call: TRBD2; j_call: TRBJ2-5; clone_size: many; v_call: TRBV6-2/TRBV6-3; cdr3_aa: CASSRGLAYSGGTQYF; cdr3_nt: TGTGCCAGCAGCCGGGGACTAGCTTATTCGGGTGGGACCCAGTACTTC
d_call: .; j_call: TRBJ2-1; clone_size: .; v_call: TRBV4-1; cdr3_aa: CASSQERYNEQFF; cdr3_nt: TGCGCCAGCAGCCAGGAAAGGTACAATGAGCAGTTCTTC
d_call: .; j_call: TRBJ2-6; clone_size: few; v_call: TRBV5-1; cdr3_aa: CASSSSVSGANVLTF; cdr3_nt: TGCGCCAGCAGCTCGTCGGTCTCTGGGGCCAACGTCCTGACTTTC
d_call: .; j_call: TRBJ2-1; clone_size: .; v_call: TRBV7-2; cdr3_aa: CASSLGLTNNEQFF; cdr3_nt: TGTGCCAGCAGCTTAGGTCTAACCAACAATGAGCAGTTCTTC
d_call: TRBD2; j_call: TRBJ2-7; clone_size: .; v_call: TRBV11-2; cdr3_aa: CASSNGVPGLAGVWQTKEQYF; cdr3_nt: TGTGCCAGCAGCAATGGAGTTCCGGGACTAGCGGGAGTTTGGCAAACGAAAGAGCAGTACTTC
d_call: .; j_call: TRBJ2-7; clone_size: many; v_call: TRBV14; cdr3_aa: CASSQELEQYF; cdr3_nt: TGTGCCAGCAGCCAAGAACTCGAGCAGTACTTC
d_call: .; j_call: TRBJ1-5; clone_size: many; v_call: TRBV10-1; cdr3_aa: CASRSHGGYNQPQHF; cdr3_nt: TGCGCCAGCCGTAGCCACGGAGGTTACAATCAGCCCCAGCATTTT
d_call: TRBD1; j_call: TRBJ2-7; clone_size: .; v_call: TRBV6-2/TRBV6-3; cdr3_aa: CASSHRGLEQYF; cdr3_nt: TGTGCCAGCAGCCACAGGGGGCTTGAGCAGTACTTC
d_call: .; j_call: TRBJ1-2; clone_size: .; v_call: TRBV20-1; cdr3_aa: CSVPESYGYTF; cdr3_nt: TGCAGTGTCCCGGAATCCTATGGCTACACCTTC
d_call: .; j_call: TRBJ2-7; clone_size: few; v_call: TRBV7-9; cdr3_aa: CASSPTHSASEQYF; cdr3_nt: TGTGCCAGCAGCCCAACCCACTCCGCCAGCGAGCAGTACTTC
d_call: .; j_call: TRBJ2-7; clone_size: .; v_call: TRBV4-3; cdr3_aa: CASSQGLGAYEQYF; cdr3_nt: TGCGCCAGCAGCCAAGGACTAGGGGCCTACGAGCAGTACTTC
d_call: TRBD1; j_call: TRBJ1-1; clone_size: .; v_call: TRBV7-9; cdr3_aa: CASSALQGLEAFF; cdr3_nt: TGTGCCAGCAGCGCATTACAGGGGTTGGAAGCTTTCTTT
d_call: .; j_call: TRBJ2-7; clone_size: .; v_call: TRBV28; cdr3_aa: CASSFGRDILYEQYF; cdr3_nt: TGTGCCAGCAGTTTCGGCCGGGACATTCTCTACGAGCAGTACTTC
d_call: .; j_call: TRBJ2-3; clone_size: many; v_call: TRBV5-4; cdr3_aa: CASSSDTLTDTQYF; cdr3_nt: TGTGCCAGCAGCTCCGACACTCTCACAGATACGCAGTATTTT
d_call: TRBD2; j_call: TRBJ2-1; clone_size: many; v_call: TRBV19; cdr3_aa: CASRISLAGDNEQFF; cdr3_nt: TGTGCCAGTAGAATTAGTCTAGCGGGAGACAATGAGCAGTTCTTC
d_call: TRBD1; j_call: TRBJ2-3; clone_size: .; v_call: TRBV27; cdr3_aa: CASSPGTGLLDTQYF; cdr3_nt: TGTGCCAGCAGTCCCGGGACAGGCCTGCTCGATACGCAGTATTTT
d_call: .; j_call: TRBJ1-1; clone_size: .; v_call: TRBV6-5; cdr3_aa: CASSHGGAEAFF; cdr3_nt: TGTGCCAGCAGTCACGGGGGGGCTGAAGCTTTCTTT
d_call: .; j_call: TRBJ2-1; clone_size: many; v_call: TRBV12-3/TRBV12-4; cdr3_aa: CASSFGTRYNEQFF; cdr3_nt: TGTGCCAGCAGTTTTGGGACAAGGTACAATGAGCAGTTCTTC
d_call: .; j_call: TRBJ2-3; clone_size: few; v_call: TRBV4-3; cdr3_aa: CASSQDGRARQYF; cdr3_nt: TGCGCCAGCAGCCAAGACGGAAGGGCGAGACAGTATTTT
d_call: .; j_call: TRBJ2-1; clone_size: .; v_call: TRBV6-2/TRBV6-3; cdr3_aa: CASRQSDNDRNNEQFF; cdr3_nt: TGTGCCAGCAGGCAATCCGACAACGACCGAAACAATGAGCAGTTCTTC
d_call: TRBD1; j_call: TRBJ2-5; clone_size: .; v_call: TRBV12-3/TRBV12-4; cdr3_aa: CASRKTGPQETQYF; cdr3_nt: TGTGCCAGCAGGAAGACAGGGCCCCAAGAGACCCAGTACTTC